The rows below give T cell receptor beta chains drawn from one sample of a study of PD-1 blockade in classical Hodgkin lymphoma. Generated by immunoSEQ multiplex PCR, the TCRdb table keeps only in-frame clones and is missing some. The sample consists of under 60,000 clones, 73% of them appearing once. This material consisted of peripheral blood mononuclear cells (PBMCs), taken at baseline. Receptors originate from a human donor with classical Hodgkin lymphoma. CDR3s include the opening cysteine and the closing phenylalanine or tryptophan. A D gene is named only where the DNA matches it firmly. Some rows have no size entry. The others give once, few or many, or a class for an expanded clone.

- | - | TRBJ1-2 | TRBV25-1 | TGTGCCAGCAGTGAAATAGGCAGGCACGGCTACACCTTC | CASSEIGRHGYTF
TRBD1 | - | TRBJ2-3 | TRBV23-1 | TGCGCCAGCAGTCAATCTCCGGACAGGCCGGGGGATACGCAGTATTTT | CASSQSPDRPGDTQYF
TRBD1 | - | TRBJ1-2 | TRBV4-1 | TGCGCCAGCAGCCACCCGGGACAGGGGCCCTATGGCTACACCTTC | CASSHPGQGPYGYTF
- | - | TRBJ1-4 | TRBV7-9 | TGTGCCAGCAGCCCCGGACAGCGAAATGAAAAACTGTTTTTT | CASSPGQRNEKLFF
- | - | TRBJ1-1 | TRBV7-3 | TGTGCCAGCAGCTCGGACAGATACACTGAAGCTTTCTTT | CASSSDRYTEAFF
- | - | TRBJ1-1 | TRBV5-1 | TGCGCCAGCAGCGTGTTGGACAGATCCACTGAAGCTTTCTTT | CASSVLDRSTEAFF
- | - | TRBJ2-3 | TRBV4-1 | TGCGCCAGCAGCCAAGGAACGGGTCGTACGCAGTATTTT | CASSQGTGRTQYF
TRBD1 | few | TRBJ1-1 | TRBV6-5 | TGTGCCAGCAGTTCCCCGGGACAGGGGATGAACACTGAAGCTTTCTTT | CASSSPGQGMNTEAFF
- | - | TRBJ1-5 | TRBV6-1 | TGTGCCAGCAGTGAATTCGGGAACTCCAATCAGCCCCAGCATTTT | CASSEFGNSNQPQHF
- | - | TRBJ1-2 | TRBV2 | TGTGCCAGCAGTGTCGAGGGGTCGACCTATGGCTACACCTTC | CASSVEGSTYGYTF
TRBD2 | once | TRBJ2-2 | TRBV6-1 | TGTGCCAGCCACGGACTAGCGGGACTACGCGGGGAGCTGTTTTTT | CASHGLAGLRGELFF
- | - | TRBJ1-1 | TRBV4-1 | TGCGCCAGCAGCCAAGTGGGGACTCCGGCCTTGAACACTGAAGCTTTCTTT | CASSQVGTPALNTEAFF
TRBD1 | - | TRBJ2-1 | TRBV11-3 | TGTGCCAGCAGCCTGCAGGGGGCGCCTTGGAATGAGCAGTTCTTC | CASSLQGAPWNEQFF
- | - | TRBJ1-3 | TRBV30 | TGTGCCTGGAATTCCCTTCGGGGAGGGGGTTCTGGAAACACCATATATTTT | CAWNSLRGGGSGNTIYF
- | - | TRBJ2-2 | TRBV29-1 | TGCAGCGTTGATGGAGGGGGGCGCACCGGGGAGCTGTTTTTT | CSVDGGGRTGELFF
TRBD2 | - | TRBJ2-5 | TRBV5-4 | TGTGCCAGCAGTTCCCGACTAGCGGGAGGGGAGACCCAGTACTTC | CASSSRLAGGETQYF
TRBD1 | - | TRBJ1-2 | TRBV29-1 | TGCAGCGGCCTGGGGACAGGGGGTGGCTACACCTTC | CSGLGTGGGYTF
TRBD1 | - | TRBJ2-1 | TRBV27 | TGTGCCAGCCGTAGGGGACAGAGCAACTACAATGAGCAGTTCTTC | CASRRGQSNYNEQFF
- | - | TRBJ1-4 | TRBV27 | TGTGCCAGCAGCCCTCTAGTCACTAATGAAAAACTGTTTTTT | CASSPLVTNEKLFF
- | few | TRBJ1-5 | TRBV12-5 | TGTGCTAGTGGTCTCCAAATGGACGGCGAGGGCAATCAGCCCCAGCATTTT | CASGLQMDGEGNQPQHF
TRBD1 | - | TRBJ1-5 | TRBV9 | TGTGCCAGCAGCGACAGGGGGAGCAATCAGCCCCAGCATTTT | CASSDRGSNQPQHF
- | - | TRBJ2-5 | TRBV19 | TGTGCCAGTAGTATGGGCGGGTCGTCTCGGGAGACCCAGTACTTC | CASSMGGSSRETQYF
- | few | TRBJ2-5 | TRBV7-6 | TGTGCCAGCAGCCATCCACGTGGGAGGCACCAAGAGACCCAGTACTTC | CASSHPRGRHQETQYF
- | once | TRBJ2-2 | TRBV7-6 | TGTGCCAGCAGCTTAGCGCAGGGTAGAACCGGGGAGCTGTTTTTT | CASSLAQGRTGELFF
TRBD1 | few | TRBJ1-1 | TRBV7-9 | TGTGCCAGCAGCCCTCGGACAGGATCGGGCACTGAAGCTTTCTTT | CASSPRTGSGTEAFF
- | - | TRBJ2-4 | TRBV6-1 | TGTGCCAGCGTCAGGGCCTGGGACAAAAACATTCAGTACTTC | CASVRAWDKNIQYF
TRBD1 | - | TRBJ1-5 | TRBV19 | TGTGCCAGTAGTTCCCCACAGGGGGCGGTAGGGCCCCAGCATTTT | CASSSPQGAVGPQHF
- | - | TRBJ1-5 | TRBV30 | TGTGCCTGGAGTGTGTCAGGGCCTGGCCAGCCCCAGCATTTT | CAWSVSGPGQPQHF
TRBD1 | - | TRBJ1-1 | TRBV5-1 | TGCGCCAGCAGCTCCGGGACAGGGTCGATGAACACTGAAGCTTTCTTT | CASSSGTGSMNTEAFF
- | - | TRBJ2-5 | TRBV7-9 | TGTGCCAGCAGTTCATTCCGGGAGACCCAGTACTTC | CASSSFRETQYF
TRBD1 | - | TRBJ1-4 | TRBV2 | TGTGCCAGCAGTGCGACAGGGTTAAATGAAAAACTGTTTTTT | CASSATGLNEKLFF
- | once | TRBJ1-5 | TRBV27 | TGTGCCAGCAGTTTCGGGCCCCGGGACGGTGGCAATCAGCCCCAGCATTTT | CASSFGPRDGGNQPQHF
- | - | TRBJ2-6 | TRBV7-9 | TGTGCCAGCAGCTTAGAGTTGGGGCCTGGGGCCAACGTCCTGACTTTC | CASSLELGPGANVLTF
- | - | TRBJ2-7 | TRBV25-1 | TGTGCCAGCAGTGAAGGGGCCCCATCCTACGAGCAGTACTTC | CASSEGAPSYEQYF
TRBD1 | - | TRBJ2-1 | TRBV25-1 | TGTGCCAGCAGTGAATGGGACAGTCTGAGCTCCTACAATGAGCAGTTCTTC | CASSEWDSLSSYNEQFF
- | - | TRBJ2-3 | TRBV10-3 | TGTGCCATCAACCTGCAGCCCACAGATACGCAGTATTTT | CAINLQPTDTQYF
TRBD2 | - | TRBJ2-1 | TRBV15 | TGTGCCACCGGCGGGAGGGAGGGGCACAATGAGCAGTTCTTC | CATGGREGHNEQFF
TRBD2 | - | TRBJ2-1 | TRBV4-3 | TGCGCCAGCAGCCAGACCTCTCTAGCGGGGGGCTACAATGAGCAGTTCTTC | CASSQTSLAGGYNEQFF
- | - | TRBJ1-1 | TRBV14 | TGTGCCAGCAGCCAAATGACGGGACTTCAGAGTTTCTTT | CASSQMTGLQSFF
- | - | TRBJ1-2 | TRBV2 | TGTGCCAGCAGTGAAGCGCTTCGGGGCGACTACACCTTC | CASSEALRGDYTF
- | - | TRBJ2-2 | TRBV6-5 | TGTGCCAGCAGCCAAACAGGGCTCAGCACCGGGGAGCTGTTTTTT | CASSQTGLSTGELFF
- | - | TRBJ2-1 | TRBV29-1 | TGCAGCGTTGAAGACTCCTACAGGGAGGGGGGTACAGAGCAGTTCTTC | CSVEDSYREGGTEQFF
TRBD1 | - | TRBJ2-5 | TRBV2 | TGTGCCAGCGGAGGGACAGGGGGTCGGGAGACCCAGTACTTC | CASGGTGGRETQYF
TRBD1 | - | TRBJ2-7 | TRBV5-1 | TGCGCCAGCAGCCCGATGGACAGGGAGTACGAGCAGTACTTC | CASSPMDREYEQYF
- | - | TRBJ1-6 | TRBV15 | TGTGCCACCAGCAGTGGGGGGGTCGGTAATTCACCCCTCCACTTT | CATSSGGVGNSPLHF
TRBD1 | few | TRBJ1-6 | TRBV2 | TGTGCCAGCGGTCTTGAAGGGACAGGACCTCTCCACTTT | CASGLEGTGPLHF
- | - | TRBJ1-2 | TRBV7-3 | TGTGCCAGCAGCCCGTTGGGCAGACCCTATGGCTACACCTTC | CASSPLGRPYGYTF
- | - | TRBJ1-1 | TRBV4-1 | TGCGCCAGCAGCCACCAGGGGAACACTGAAGCTTTCTTT | CASSHQGNTEAFF
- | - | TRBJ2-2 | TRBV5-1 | TGCGCCAGCAGCTCGAATGAGGGGGTATTGGGCACCGGGGAGCTGTTTTTT | CASSSNEGVLGTGELFF
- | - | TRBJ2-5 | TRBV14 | TGTGCCAGCAGCCAGGAAGAGACCCAGTACTTC | CASSQEETQYF
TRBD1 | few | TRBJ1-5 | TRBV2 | TGTGCCAGCAGTGAGTTACGACAGGGGGGTCGACCCCAGCATTTT | CASSELRQGGRPQHF
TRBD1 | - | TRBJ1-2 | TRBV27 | TGTGCCAGCAGTTTAGGAACAGGGGCCCAATATGGCTACACCTTC | CASSLGTGAQYGYTF
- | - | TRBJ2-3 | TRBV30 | TGTGCCTGGAGTGTAGGCCTAGCATCCGATACGCAGTATTTT | CAWSVGLASDTQYF
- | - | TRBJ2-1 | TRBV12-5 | TGTGCTAGCAAAAAAGGAGGTTCCTACAATGAGCAGTTCTTC | CASKKGGSYNEQFF
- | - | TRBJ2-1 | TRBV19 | TGTGCCAGTAGTTGGGCGGGGACAGCCAATGAGCAGTTCTTC | CASSWAGTANEQFF